This record concerns one T cell receptor beta chain sequence. Per germline, CDR1 MDHEN and CDR2 SYDVKM. V dropped 5 bases and J dropped 8 bases, with 18 bases sitting between them. The CDR3 spans 15 residues. Method: immunoSEQ multiplex PCR; TCRdb's copy keeps in-frame clones and lacks some. The table has tens of thousands of clones, 89% seen once. The data are from a study of blood T cell repertoires in COVID-19. The clonotype comes from a man aged 55 to 70 with COVID-19, enrolled during active disease. The specimen was peripheral blood. This chain connects TRBV28 to TRBJ1-4; D gene ambiguous. CDR3 amino acids: CASSPFGITKEKLFF. The CDR3 region has the DNA TGTGCCAGCAGTCCCTTCGGGATTACAAAGGAAAAACTGTTTTTT.